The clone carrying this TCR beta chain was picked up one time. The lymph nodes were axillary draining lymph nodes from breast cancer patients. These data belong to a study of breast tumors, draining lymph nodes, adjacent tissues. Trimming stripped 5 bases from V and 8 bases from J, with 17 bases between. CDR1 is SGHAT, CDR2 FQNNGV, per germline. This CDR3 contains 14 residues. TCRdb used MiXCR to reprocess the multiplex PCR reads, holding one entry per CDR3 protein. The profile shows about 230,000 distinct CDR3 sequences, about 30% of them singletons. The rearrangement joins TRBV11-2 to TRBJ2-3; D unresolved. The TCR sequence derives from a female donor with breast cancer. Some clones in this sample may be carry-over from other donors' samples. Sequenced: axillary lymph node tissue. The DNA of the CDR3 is TGTGCCAGCAGCCTAAGGCTTGGGTATACTACGCAGTATTTT. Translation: CASSLRLGYTTQYF.